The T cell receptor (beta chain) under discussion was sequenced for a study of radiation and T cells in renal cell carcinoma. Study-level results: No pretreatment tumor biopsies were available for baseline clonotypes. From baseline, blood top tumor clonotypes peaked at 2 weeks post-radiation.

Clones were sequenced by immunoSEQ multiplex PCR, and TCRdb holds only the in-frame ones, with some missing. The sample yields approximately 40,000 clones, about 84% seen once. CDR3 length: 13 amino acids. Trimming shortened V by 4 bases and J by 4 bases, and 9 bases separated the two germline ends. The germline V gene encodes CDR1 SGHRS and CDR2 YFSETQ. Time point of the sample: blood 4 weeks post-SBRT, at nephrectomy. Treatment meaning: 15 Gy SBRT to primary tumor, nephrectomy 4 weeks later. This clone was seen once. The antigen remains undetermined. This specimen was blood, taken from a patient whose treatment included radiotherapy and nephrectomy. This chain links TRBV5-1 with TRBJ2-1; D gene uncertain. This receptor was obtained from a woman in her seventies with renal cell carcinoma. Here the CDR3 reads CASSTVAYNEQFF. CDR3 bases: TGCGCCAGCAGCACCGTTGCTTACAATGAGCAGTTCTTC.